This is a list of T cell receptor beta chains from one sample in a study of Ad26.COV2.S vaccination and SARS-CoV-2 variants. TCRdb's table, derived via immunoSEQ multiplex PCR, lists solely in-frame clones and lacks some. The sample contains hundreds of thousands of clones, 80% to 95% of which appear only once. The sample in question was peripheral blood, obtained in a trial of Ad26.COV2.S vaccine versus placebo. These receptors were taken from a person aged 18 to 65 who received the Ad26.COV2.S COVID-19 vaccine or a placebo. Each CDR3 is given with its conserved first and last residue. The D gene is left open where the match is weak. Size values are once, few and many counts, or a class for expanded clones, and some rows have none.

j_call d_call v_call clone_size cdr3_aa cdr3_nt
TRBJ1-1 NA TRBV19 NA CASSEGQNTEAFF TGTGCCAGTAGTGAGGGACAGAACACTGAAGCTTTCTTT
TRBJ1-1 NA TRBV25-1 NA CASSESPRGEAFF TGTGCCAGCAGTGAATCCCCGCGGGGTGAAGCTTTCTTT
TRBJ2-2 TRBD2 TRBV27 NA CASTHSGINTGELFF TGTGCCAGCACCCATAGCGGGATCAACACCGGGGAGCTGTTTTTT
TRBJ2-2 NA TRBV5-1 NA CASSSEARELFF TGCGCCAGCAGCTCGGAAGCCCGGGAGCTGTTTTTT
TRBJ2-7 TRBD2 TRBV9 NA CASSVGLAGGWYEQYF TGTGCCAGCAGCGTAGGCCTAGCGGGAGGTTGGTACGAGCAGTACTTC
TRBJ2-7 TRBD1 TRBV28 few CASSFWETGDEQYF TGTGCCAGCAGTTTTTGGGAAACAGGGGACGAGCAGTACTTC
TRBJ2-2 NA TRBV5-1 NA CASSLRPATGELFF TGCGCCAGCAGCTTGAGGCCTGCCACCGGGGAGCTGTTTTTT
TRBJ2-2 NA TRBV3-1/TRBV3-2 NA CASSLTRNTGELFF TGTGCCAGCAGCCTTACTCGGAACACCGGGGAGCTGTTTTTT
TRBJ2-7 TRBD2 TRBV7-9 NA CASNLYLASGRAVEQYF TGTGCCAGCAACTTATATCTAGCTAGCGGGAGGGCCGTCGAGCAGTACTTC
TRBJ2-3 TRBD2 TRBV7-2 NA CASSWTSGSTDTQYF TGTGCCAGCAGCTGGACTAGCGGGAGCACAGATACGCAGTATTTT
TRBJ1-2 NA TRBV7-9 NA CALPGGGYTF TGTGCCCTTCCGGGGGGAGGCTACACCTTC
TRBJ2-5 TRBD1 TRBV29-1 NA CSVERQGQETQYF TGCAGCGTTGAAAGACAGGGGCAAGAGACCCAGTACTTC
TRBJ2-1 TRBD2 TRBV14 NA CASSQVKGLAGPTILYNEQFF TGTGCCAGCAGCCAAGTAAAGGGCCTAGCGGGCCCAACAATCCTTTACAATGAGCAGTTCTTC
TRBJ1-1 NA TRBV25-1 NA CASSGDPVGLTGTEAFF TGTGCCAGCAGTGGGGACCCTGTCGGACTAACGGGCACTGAAGCTTTCTTT
TRBJ1-2 TRBD1 TRBV6-5 NA CASSFRGRTGGGYTF TGTGCCAGCAGTTTTCGTGGGCGTACAGGGGGTGGCTACACCTTC
TRBJ2-5 NA TRBV7-8 NA CASSRDRTAAGETQYF TGTGCCAGCAGCCGAGACAGGACGGCGGCCGGGGAGACCCAGTACTTC
TRBJ2-3 NA TRBV7-2 NA CASSLGMGLSDTQYF TGTGCCAGCAGCTTAGGGATGGGGTTGTCAGATACGCAGTATTTT
TRBJ1-3 TRBD1 TRBV5-1 NA CASSLEDRGDTIYF TGCGCCAGCAGCTTGGAGGACAGGGGGGACACCATATATTTT
TRBJ2-7 TRBD1 TRBV6-6 NA CASSYSGQYYEQYF TGTGCCAGCAGTTACTCGGGACAGTACTACGAGCAGTACTTC
TRBJ2-1 TRBD2 TRBV7-9 NA CASSLPKRGSYNEQFF TGTGCCAGCAGCTTACCGAAGCGGGGCTCCTACAATGAGCAGTTCTTC
TRBJ2-2 NA TRBV7-2 once CASSPRLGNSGELFF TGTGCCAGCAGCCCCCGACTAGGGAACTCCGGGGAGCTGTTTTTT
TRBJ2-1 NA TRBV6-5 NA CASSSSDPSYNEQFF TGTGCCAGCAGCTCCAGCGACCCCTCCTACAATGAGCAGTTCTTC
TRBJ1-3 NA TRBV19 NA CASSFQGQTGNTIYF TGTGCCAGTAGTTTTCAAGGACAGACTGGAAACACCATATATTTT